These 20 T cell receptor beta chains came from one sample sequenced in a study of blood T cell repertoires in COVID-19. This table comes from immunoSEQ multiplex PCR, and its TCRdb copy is limited to in-frame clones, with some not included. The sample lists around 170,000 clones, around 80% seen once, with approximately 7.7% in the top ten. Sequenced sample: PBMCs or T cells enriched from blood (not recorded which). Receptors were obtained from a woman in her 50s who had recovered from COVID-19.

The chain joins TRBV11-2 to TRBJ2-2; tentatively, D is TRBD2 (5 bases). Trimming took off 5 bases at V and 5 bases at J, with 24 bases between the two ends. This CDR3 has 18 residues. Germline CDR1 reads SGHAT; CDR2 reads FQNNGV. The CDR3, as DNA: TGTGCCAGCAGCGTCATAAAACTAGATTTTAGGAGTACCGGGGAGCTGTTTTTT. Translated: CASSVIKLDFRSTGELFF.

The chain is built from TRBV5-8 and TRBJ1-5; tentatively, D is TRBD1 (6 bases). Looked up from germline, CDR1 is SGHTS and CDR2 is YDEGEE. The CDR3 has 15 residues. The chain's CDR3 is CVIQLAYRANQPQHF. The CDR3 bases are TGTGTCATACAGCTTGCGTACAGGGCAAATCAGCCCCAGCATTTT.

The chain carries TRBV9 and TRBJ2-1; D possibly corresponds to TRBD2 (7 bases). Germline V gene sequence: CDR1 SGDLS, CDR2 YYNGEE. This CDR3 has 15 residues. V lost 0 bases to trimming and J lost 4 bases, with 11 bases between them. In nucleotides, the CDR3 is TGTGCCAGCAGCGTAGGCGGGGGCGCGTACAATGAGCAGTTCTTC. It translates to CASSVGGGAYNEQFF. Drawing the rest from reference TRBV9 and TRBJ2-1, the complete variable domain is DSGVTQTPKHLITATGQRVTLRCSPRSGDLSVYWYQQSLDQGLQFLIQYYNGEERAKGNILERFSAQQFPDLHSELNLSSLELGDSALYFCASSVGGGAYNEQFFGPGTRLTVL.

The chain employs TRBV5-5 and TRBJ1-1; 7 bases map to TRBD1. The CDR3 covers 15 residues. Germline assignment: CDR1 SGHKS and CDR2 YYEKEE (reference sequence). The junction had 8 bases not matched to a gene; V was cut back by 4 bases and J by 2 bases. The CDR3 sequence: CASSRRDSINTEAFF. DNA of the CDR3: TGTGCCAGCAGCCGGCGGGACAGCATAAACACTGAAGCTTTCTTT. Combining the CDR3 with reference TRBV5-5 and TRBJ1-1 gives the whole variable domain DAGVTQSPTHLIKTRGQQVTLRCSPISGHKSVSWYQQVLGQGPQFIFQYYEKEERGRGNFPDRFSARQFPNYSSELNVNALLLGDSALYLCASSRRDSINTEAFFGQGTRLTVV.

V gene TRBV5-1 combines with J gene TRBJ2-5; D might be TRBD2 (5 bases). There are 14 residues in the CDR3. V dropped 0 bases and J dropped 1 base, with 7 bases sitting between them. CDR1 and CDR2 from the germline V gene are SGHRS and YFSETQ. DNA of the CDR3: TGCGCCAGCAGCTTGGTGGGGAGCCAAGAGACCCAGTACTTC. This sequence encodes CASSLVGSQETQYF. The whole variable domain, filled in from reference TRBV5-1 and TRBJ2-5, reads KAGVTQTPRYLIKTRGQQVTLSCSPISGHRSVSWYQQTPGQGLQFLFEYFSETQRNKGNFPGRFSGRQFSNSRSEMNVSTLELGDSALYLCASSLVGSQETQYFGPGTRLLVL.

This clone occurred a few times. J is TRBJ1-4 and V is TRBV28; D is unresolved. The V gene's germline CDR1 is MDHEN and CDR2 SYDVKM. The CDR3 loop spans 11 amino acids. V lost 3 bases and J lost 8, with 4 bases in between. CDR3 sequence (DNA): TGTGCCAGCAGTTTTCTAGAAAAACTGTTTTTT. It codes for CASSFLEKLFF.

The rearrangement uses TRBV28 and TRBJ1-1, with a weak D call TRBD1 (6 bases). V gave up 2 bases and J gave up 9 bases, with 28 bases separating them. CDR1 MDHEN and CDR2 SYDVKM come from the germline V gene. The CDR3 contains 18 residues. CDR3 DNA: TGTGCCAGCAGTTTAGATACGGGATTACAGGGTAGGAATAGAAAAGCTTTCTTT. It yields the protein CASSLDTGLQGRNRKAFF.

The CDR3 protein is CAGSRGLLGANVLTF. The DNA for the CDR3 is TGTGCCGGAAGCAGGGGGCTCCTTGGGGCCAACGTCCTGACTTTC. J is TRBJ2-6 and V is TRBV5-6; 8 bases map to TRBD1. The CDR3 is 15 residues long. Germline trimming cut 10 bases from V and 3 bases from J; bases unmatched to any gene: 9. CDR1 and CDR2 from the germline V gene are SGHDT and YYEEEE.

This clone appeared a single time. The V and J genes are TRBV18 and TRBJ2-2, with TRBD1 identical over 7 bases. The CDR3 contains 15 residues. Germline-derived CDR1 and CDR2 are KGHSH and LQKENI. The V and J ends lost 2 bases and 0 bases, in that order; junction bases with no gene match: 0. The CDR3 DNA is TGTGCCAGCTCACCAGGGACAGCGAACACCGGGGAGCTGTTTTTT. Amino acid sequence: CASSPGTANTGELFF. Full variable domain (missing parts from reference TRBV18 and TRBJ2-2): NAGVMQNPRHLVRRRGQEARLRCSPMKGHSHVYWYRQLPEEGLKFMVYLQKENIIDESGMPKERFSAEFPKEGPSILRIQQVVRGDSAAYFCASSPGTANTGELFFGEGSRLTVL.

This chain uses TRBV6-2 or TRBV6-3 with TRBJ2-3; TRBD2 matches 9 bases. Germline CDR1 is MNHEY and CDR2 is SVGEGT. This CDR3 has 15 amino acids. With V trimmed by 2 bases and J by 6 bases, 6 bases remained unmatched. The DNA of the CDR3 is TGTGCCAGCAGTTACCCAGCGGGAGGTATGGATACGCAGTATTTT. It specifies CASSYPAGGMDTQYF.

V is TRBV4-1 and J is TRBJ2-7, with TRBD1 as a possible D gene (6 bases). The CDR3 is made up of 12 amino acids. The V end was cut by 1 base, the J end by 6 bases, with 7 bases between. CDR1 and CDR2 (germline): MGHRA, YSYEKL. The CDR3 protein is CASSQVGGEQYF. The CDR3, as DNA: TGCGCCAGCAGCCAAGTAGGGGGCGAGCAGTACTTC.

The J gene is TRBJ2-3, the V gene TRBV28, with 11 bases matching TRBD2. The V gene's germline CDR1 is MDHEN and CDR2 SYDVKM. This CDR3 has 16 amino acids. The J segment lost 2 bases and the V segment lost 5 bases, leaving 6 bases of the junction unmatched. CDR3 loop: CASSKYSGRDTDTQYF. The DNA for the CDR3 is TGTGCCAGCAGTAAATATAGCGGGAGGGACACAGATACGCAGTATTTT.

This chain joins TRBV5-5 and TRBJ1-5; 7 nucleotides agree with TRBD1. Per the germline V gene, CDR1 is SGHKS and CDR2 is YYEKEE (reference sequence). This CDR3 region has 13 residues. The ends lost 4 bases at V and 6 bases at J; junction bases unmatched: 4. The CDR3 DNA is TGTGCCAGCAGCCAGACAGGGACTCAGCCCCAGCATTTT. This gives the protein CASSQTGTQPQHF.

V usage is TRBV4-3 and J usage is TRBJ2-1; 9 nucleotides match TRBD2. The germline CDR1 and CDR2 sequences are LGHNA and YSLEER. CDR3 size: 16 residues. V lost 1 base to trimming and J lost 6 bases; unmatched junction nucleotides: 7. The DNA of the CDR3 is TGCGCCAGCAGCCAAGTCCCAGCGGGGGGCGGCAATGAGCAGTTCTTC. Protein: CASSQVPAGGGNEQFF.

The chain carries TRBV7-2 and TRBJ1-1; D is undetermined. The CDR3 has 14 amino acids. The V gene lost 2 bases and the J gene lost 0 bases, with 7 bases spanning the gap. CDR1 and CDR2 from the germline V gene are SGHTA and FQGNSA. In DNA, the CDR3 is TGTGCCAGCAGCTTAAGAGTCTTGAACACTGAAGCTTTCTTT. Translating gives CASSLRVLNTEAFF.

The CDR3 reads CASSVEPLGRVLTF. The DNA of the CDR3 is TGTGCCAGCAGCGTAGAGCCGCTGGGGAGAGTCCTGACTTTC. The chain employs TRBV9 and TRBJ2-6, with D possibly matching TRBD2 (5 bases). The CDR3 length is 14 residues. V shed 0 bases and J shed 13 bases, with 14 bases lying between them. From germline, CDR1 is SGDLS and CDR2 YYNGEE.

In its sample, this clone was seen once. This rearrangement joins TRBV6-1 to TRBJ1-6; the match to TRBD1 covers 7 bases. CDR3 length: 15 amino acids. Germline loops: CDR1 MNHNS, CDR2 SASEGT. V trimming: 1 base; J trimming: 9 bases; junction bases outside the gene matches: 6. The CDR3 loop is CASSEGRAGGSPLHF. The CDR3 DNA follows: TGTGCCAGCAGTGAAGGCAGGGCAGGGGGTTCACCCCTCCACTTT.

CDR3 residues: CASSLDSPNSPLHF. CDR3 DNA: TGTGCCAGCAGTCTGGACAGCCCGAATTCACCCCTCCACTTT. The chain joins TRBV28 to TRBJ1-6; TRBD1 is a possible D gene (6 bases). Germline CDR1 MDHEN, CDR2 SYDVKM. The ends were cut back, 5 bases at V and 7 bases at J, with 12 bases in the middle. CDR3 size: 14 residues.

About this clone: This CDR3 is also generated by other DNA sequences in the sample. The chain uses TRBV7-9 and TRBJ1-1; TRBD1 might be the D (6 bases). Germline V gives CDR1 SEHNR, CDR2 FQNEAQ (reference sequence). The CDR3 contains 13 residues. V dropped 3 bases and J dropped 1 base, with 6 bases sitting between them. The CDR3 protein is CASSLGQNTEAFF. CDR3 sequence (DNA): TGTGCCAGCAGCTTGGGACAGAACACTGAAGCTTTCTTT. Variable domain in full (rest from reference TRBV7-9 and TRBJ1-1): DTGVSQNPRHKITKRGQNVTFRCDPISEHNRLYWYRQTLGQGPEFLTYFQNEAQLEKSRLLSDRFSAERPKGSFSTLEIQRTEQGDSAMYLCASSLGQNTEAFFGQGTRLTVV.

The gene calls are TRBV4-2 and TRBJ1-4; TRBD1 aligns across 11 bases. V gave up 3 bases and J gave up 8 bases; unmatched junction bases: 5. The CDR3 spans 15 residues. Germline-derived CDR1 and CDR2 are LGHNA and YNFKEQ. CDR3 region: CASSQAGTGGEKLFF. CDR3 DNA sequence: TGTGCCAGCAGCCAGGCCGGGACAGGGGGGGAAAAACTGTTTTTT.